This TCR beta chain was sequenced for a study of CD8 T cells in Susac syndrome. After extraction with the RNeasy kit, about 0.45 to 1 ug of the RNA was reverse transcribed using random hexamers. By means of immunoSEQ multiplex PCR, TCR beta CDR3 spanning 54 Vbeta and 13 Jbeta underwent amplification. TCRdb re-called the immunoSEQ multiplex PCR reads with MiXCR, one entry per CDR3 protein. The table shows around 120,000 distinct CDR3 sequences, with about 95% occurring only once. The patients serving as multiple sclerosis controls were treatment-naive. They had stable or active relapsing-remitting disease and fulfilled revised McDonald criteria. The sequence came from a human donor with multiple sclerosis. What was sequenced was CD4+ T cells from PBMCs.

Here the CDR3 DNA reads TGCGCCAGCAGCTTCGGAGACGGACTTGCGGAGCAGTACTTC. Protein sequence: CASSFGDGLAEQYF. The chain carries TRBV5-1 and TRBJ2-7; maybe TRBD2 (5 bases). Germline CDR1 reads SGHRS; CDR2 reads YFSETQ. The V gene lost 2 bases and the J gene lost 7 bases, with 16 bases spanning the gap. The CDR3 contains 14 residues. Looking up the rest from reference TRBV5-1 and TRBJ2-7 gives the full variable domain: KAGVTQTPRYLIKTRGQQVTLSCSPISGHRSVSWYQQTPGQGLQFLFEYFSETQRNKGNFPGRFSGRQFSNSRSEMNVSTLELGDSALYLCASSFGDGLAEQYFGPGTRLTVT.